This T cell receptor (beta chain) was profiled in a study of beta chain features in type 1 diabetes. Findings and limits, study-wide: Naive, central memory and Treg TCRB repertoires appeared more alike in patients than in healthy donors. Shorter TCRB CDR3s, moderately but significantly so, were found in Type 1 diabetes patients in all four CD4+ subsets. HLA effects on TCRB rearrangement stayed unresolved here. Patients and controls would share equally any PCR tilt toward shorter templates.

As regards this clone: The antigen is not known.

Expressed TCRB transcripts were sequenced because the isolated RNA had all been reverse transcribed beforehand. Produced via immunoSEQ multiplex PCR; TCRdb's table is partial and in-frame only. This sample has 860,000 or so clones, with 15% to 20% found just once. The specimen sequenced was naive CD4+ T cells from blood. This receptor was identified in a woman between 18 and 29 years old in good health.

CDR3 sequence: CASSLDGRSDNEQFF. The DNA of the CDR3 is TGTGCCAGCAGCTTGGACGGCCGATCGGACAATGAGCAGTTCTTC. The chain carries TRBV5-6 and TRBJ2-1; no clear D gene. Trimming left V 0 bases short and J 5 bases short, with 12 bases between. This CDR3 is 15 amino acids long. The V gene's germline CDR1 is SGHDT and CDR2 YYEEEE. Full variable domain (rest looked up from reference TRBV5-6 and TRBJ2-1): DAGVTQSPTHLIKTRGQQVTLRCSPKSGHDTVSWYQQALGQGPQFIFQYYEEEERQRGNFPDRFSGHQFPNYSSELNVNALLLGDSALYLCASSLDGRSDNEQFFGPGTRLTVL.